One sample yielded the 17 T cell receptor beta chains listed below, sequenced in a study of T cell responses to AZD1222 COVID-19 vaccine. Sequenced by immunoSEQ multiplex PCR; TCRdb stores in-frame clones only, minus some. Here the sample spans around 150,000 clones, around 94% being singletons. This specimen consisted of peripheral blood, obtained on day 0 of AZD1222 vaccination. The receptors were gathered from an adult in good health.

The rearrangement links TRBV2 to TRBJ2-7; no definite D call. In germline, CDR1 is SNHLY, CDR2 FYNNEI. Between the trimmed V and J ends, which lost 6 bases and 3 bases, there was a span of 9 bases. This CDR3 contains 12 residues. CDR3 nucleotides: TGTGCCAGCAGGCGGCGGATCTACGAGCAGTACTTC. It translates to CASRRRIYEQYF.

Note on this clone: This same CDR3 is encoded by further DNA sequences in the sample. The rearrangement uses TRBV29-1 and TRBJ1-1; D is perhaps TRBD1 (5 bases). Trimming pared 4 bases from V and 2 bases from J, leaving 8 bases between. The CDR3 loop spans 12 amino acids. The germline CDR1 and CDR2 sequences are SQVTM and ANQGSEA. The CDR3 sequence is CSVGGLNTEAFF. The CDR3 region has the DNA TGCAGCGTTGGGGGACTAAACACTGAAGCTTTCTTT.

DNA of the CDR3: TGCAGCGTTGGATTGACCTTAGATCAGCCCCAGCATTTT. Its translation is CSVGLTLDQPQHF. The chain links TRBV29-1 to TRBJ1-5; D uncertain. Germline CDR1 SQVTM, CDR2 ANQGSEA. Trimming took off 4 bases at V and 5 bases at J, with 12 bases between the two ends. The CDR3 contains 13 residues.

The rearrangement links TRBV7-9 to TRBJ2-1; a possible D gene is TRBD2 (5 bases). Deletions cut 5 bases from V and 7 bases from J, with 15 bases between. Germline CDR1 and CDR2: SEHNR and FQNEAQ (reference sequence). The CDR3 runs 14 residues. CDR3 amino acids: CASSPDGKHNEQFF. CDR3 bases: TGTGCCAGCAGCCCAGACGGGAAACATAATGAGCAGTTCTTC.

The chain carries TRBV24-1 and TRBJ2-1, with 8 bases matching TRBD2. Germline values: CDR1 KGHDR, CDR2 SFDVKD. V lost 0 bases, J lost 0 bases, and 6 bases stayed unmatched. The CDR3 covers 18 residues. CDR3 in amino acids: CATSDLQLSGSSYNEQFF. The CDR3 DNA sequence: TGTGCCACCAGTGATTTGCAGTTGAGCGGGAGCTCCTACAATGAGCAGTTCTTC.

The chain carries TRBV7-9 and TRBJ1-4, with 9 nucleotides matching TRBD1. The germline gives CDR1 SEHNR, CDR2 FQNEAQ (reference sequence). V dropped 5 bases and J dropped 8; count of bases not matched to a gene: 9. The CDR3 has 15 residues. This CDR3 reads CASSPGTGQEEKLFF. The CDR3, as DNA: TGTGCCAGCAGCCCCGGGACAGGGCAAGAGGAAAAACTGTTTTTT.

Only a few counts were recorded for this clone. V gene TRBV6-5 combines with J gene TRBJ2-7, with D maybe TRBD2 (5 bases). CDR3 size: 13 residues. From germline, CDR1 is MNHEY and CDR2 SVGAGI. Trimming cost V 6 bases and J 1 base, with 10 bases left between them. CDR3 protein: CASSPAVSYEQYF. CDR3 DNA: TGTGCCAGCAGCCCAGCGGTGTCCTACGAGCAGTACTTC.

The chain has TRBV28 and TRBJ1-5; weak D call: TRBD1 (6 bases). Trimming removed 2 bases at V and 0 bases at J, with 17 bases between. The CDR3 consists of 18 residues. Germline CDR1 reads MDHEN; CDR2 reads SYDVKM. The CDR3 loop is CASSLPARGGYSNQPQHF. CDR3 nucleotides: TGTGCCAGCAGTTTACCGGCCAGGGGCGGATATAGCAATCAGCCCCAGCATTTT.

This clone appeared a single time. Other DNA sequences of this sample code for an identical CDR3. The chain recombines TRBV9 with TRBJ2-6; D could derive from TRBD1 or TRBD2 (5 bases each). V lost 0 bases to trimming and J lost 1 base, with 5 bases between them. Germline V gene sequence: CDR1 SGDLS, CDR2 YYNGEE. The CDR3 extends over 15 amino acids. CDR3 DNA sequence: TGTGCCAGCAGCGTAGGGGGGTCTGGGGCCAACGTCCTGACTTTC. Translating gives CASSVGGSGANVLTF. Full variable domain (outside the CDR3, taken from reference TRBV9 and TRBJ2-6): DSGVTQTPKHLITATGQRVTLRCSPRSGDLSVYWYQQSLDQGLQFLIQYYNGEERAKGNILERFSAQQFPDLHSELNLSSLELGDSALYFCASSVGGSGANVLTFGAGSRLTVL.

V gene TRBV12-3 or TRBV12-4 combines with J gene TRBJ1-5; D is unresolved. Trimming removed 0 bases at V and 9 bases at J, with 9 bases between. This CDR3 has 13 amino acids. The CDR3 spells CASSLARMRPQHF. CDR3 bases: TGTGCCAGCAGTTTAGCTCGGATGCGGCCCCAGCATTTT.

The chain combines TRBV4-1 with TRBJ2-4, with D possibly TRBD1 on 5 matching bases. The CDR3 runs 15 residues. Germline V gene lookup returns CDR1 MGHRA and CDR2 YSYEKL. V was trimmed by 2 bases and J by 0 bases, leaving 8 bases between them. CDR3 region: CASSQMGLAKNIQYF. The CDR3 DNA reads TGCGCCAGCAGCCAAATGGGGCTAGCCAAAAACATTCAGTACTTC.

The chain employs TRBV4-1 and TRBJ2-2; TRBD1 might be the D (5 bases). CDR3 size: 14 residues. Germline V gene lookup returns CDR1 MGHRA and CDR2 YSYEKL. V shed 0 bases and J shed 7 bases, with 9 bases lying between them. Here the CDR3 reads CASSQDLGDGELFF. CDR3 sequence (DNA): TGCGCCAGCAGCCAAGATCTAGGGGACGGGGAGCTGTTTTTT.

This rearrangement joins TRBV6-8 to TRBJ2-1; 7 positions agree with TRBD2. The V and J ends lost 5 bases and 8 bases, in that order; junction bases with no gene match: 21. The length of the CDR3 is 18 residues. Germline-derived CDR1 and CDR2 are MNHGY and SAAAGT. The CDR3 bases are TGTGCCAGCAGTCTAATGCCCGGGACTATCCGCTCCCTCGATGAGCAGTTCTTC. Protein: CASSLMPGTIRSLDEQFF.

The chain uses TRBV2 and TRBJ2-7, with 10 bases that match TRBD2. Germline lookup yields CDR1 SNHLY and CDR2 FYNNEI. The CDR3 extends over 17 amino acids. The V and J ends lost 8 bases and 5 bases, in that order; junction bases with no gene match: 18. The CDR3 protein is CASGVRLAGEGRDEQYF. In DNA form, the CDR3 reads TGTGCCAGCGGGGTGCGGCTAGCGGGAGAAGGTAGGGACGAGCAGTACTTC.

The chain has TRBV4-1 and TRBJ1-3; no clear D gene. The CDR3 is 15 residues long. Germline CDR1 reads MGHRA; CDR2 reads YSYEKL. The germline V and J ends were trimmed by 1 base and 4 bases, with 11 bases remaining between them. The CDR3 region has the DNA TGCGCCAGCAGCCAAGTTGGCACGAGCGGAAACACCATATATTTT. Protein sequence: CASSQVGTSGNTIYF.

This rearrangement joins TRBV20-1 to TRBJ2-7; the match to TRBD1 covers 9 bases. The CDR3 has 11 amino acids. Germline CDR1 and CDR2: DFQATT and SNEGSKA (reference sequence). CDR3 nucleotides: TGCAGATCCGGGACAGGGCCCGAGCAGTACTTC. This gives the protein CRSGTGPEQYF.

The chain recombines TRBV7-8 with TRBJ2-7, with D possibly matching TRBD2 (5 bases). The ends were cut back, 5 bases at V and 2 bases at J, with 13 bases in the middle. Germline CDR1 and CDR2: SGHVS and FQNEAQ. The CDR3 loop spans 14 amino acids. Here the CDR3 reads CASSALSTTYEQYF. The CDR3, as DNA: TGTGCCAGCAGCGCCCTATCGACTACCTACGAGCAGTACTTC.